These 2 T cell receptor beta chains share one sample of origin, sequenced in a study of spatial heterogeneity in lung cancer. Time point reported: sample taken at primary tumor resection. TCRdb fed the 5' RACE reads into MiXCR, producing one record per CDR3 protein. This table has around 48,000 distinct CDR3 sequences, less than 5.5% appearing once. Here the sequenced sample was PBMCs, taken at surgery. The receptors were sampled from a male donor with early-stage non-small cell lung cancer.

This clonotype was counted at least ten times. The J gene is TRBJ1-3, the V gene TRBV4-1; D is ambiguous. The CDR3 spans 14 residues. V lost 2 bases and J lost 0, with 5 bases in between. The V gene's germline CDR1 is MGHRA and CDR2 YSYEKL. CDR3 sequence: CASSQLGSGNTIYF. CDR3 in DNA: TGCGCCAGCAGCCAACTAGGCTCTGGAAACACCATATATTTT.

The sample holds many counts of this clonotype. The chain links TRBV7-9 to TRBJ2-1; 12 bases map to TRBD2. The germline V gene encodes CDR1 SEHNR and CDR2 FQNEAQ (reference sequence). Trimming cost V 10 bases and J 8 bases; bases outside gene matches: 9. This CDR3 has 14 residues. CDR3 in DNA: TGTGCCACCGTTCGACTAGCGGGAGTGGATGAGCAGTTCTTC. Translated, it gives CATVRLAGVDEQFF. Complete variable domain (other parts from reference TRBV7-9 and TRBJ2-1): DTGVSQNPRHKITKRGQNVTFRCDPISEHNRLYWYRQTLGQGPEFLTYFQNEAQLEKSRLLSDRFSAERPKGSFSTLEIQRTEQGDSAMYLCATVRLAGVDEQFFGPGTRLTVL.